A selection of T cell receptor beta chains follows, all from one sample in a study of tumor-infiltrating lymphocytes in oesophageal squamous cell carcinoma. TCRdb analysed the PCR reads with MiXCR anew, one entry per CDR3 protein. The table lists 9,500 to 15,000 distinct CDR3 sequences, 55% to 65% of them singletons. Sequencing was done on a sample of esophageal tumor tissue. These receptors were obtained from a female donor with esophageal squamous cell carcinoma. The CDR3 runs from the conserved cysteine through the conserved F or W. The order of the fields is V gene, CDR3 protein.

>TRBV7-4
CASSLKNYGYTF
>TRBV7-6
CASSPVGGNEQFF
>TRBV7-2
CASSLENTVRYNEQYF
>TRBV7-2
CASSPQGSGANVLTF
>TRBV7-3
CASSLRWTSGEQFF
>TRBV11-3
CASSVGGNGQETQYF
>TRBV12-5
CASGLVMVSAYEQYF
>TRBV11-2
CASSSYRDSNYGYTF
>TRBV18
CASSARRGTPLWLHLRF
>TRBV28
CASMGRLAGVGSYNEQFF
>TRBV7-6
CASSLATGVADTQYF
>TRBV7-2
CASSLRTANEQFF
>TRBV28
CASSLGHSINEKLFF
>TRBV7-2
CASSPLGRTDTQYF
>TRBV6-1
CASRAPGEWLNYGYTF
>TRBV7-6
CASSYHSSDTQYF
>TRBV7-2
CASSLLGGSYNEQFF
>TRBV3-1
CASRVAGNTGELFF
>TRBV7-9
CASSLATQTGHGYTF
>TRBV7-6
CASSFPRGTQYF
>TRBV19
CASLEISGARNEQFF
>TRBV7-8
CASSWPGGGQPQHF
>TRBV7-8
CASSLVGATTYVSETQYF
>TRBV7-6
CASSLALSPDTQYF
>TRBV19
CASTPGGPYNEQFF
>TRBV7-2
CASSPTRRNTEAFF
>TRBV6-6
CASSRGSSKTQYF
>TRBV10-3
CAISEGQNQETQYF
>TRBV7-8
CASSFDTEAFF
>TRBV5-1
CASSVVGPGGEQYF
>TRBV7-4
CASSGQGTDTQYF
>TRBV7-3
CARNGGDNYNEQYF
>TRBV7-2
CASSFMTSGINEQFF
>TRBV7-3
CASSSTGINTDTQYF
>TRBV20-1
CSARYGRGGYTF
>TRBV19
CASSGNYEETQFF
>TRBV6-1
CASSARQGPERYTF
>TRBV7-9
CASSLGGGLGEQYF
>TRBV10-3
CAISARLQETQYF
>TRBV6-1
CASSPRDRIVTDTQYF
>TRBV7-4
CASSLVYVEQYF
>TRBV6-1
CASTLAGGETQYF
>TRBV12-3/TRBV12-4
CAGSLSLSGKGNEQFF
>TRBV4-2
CASSHRDNEQYF
>TRBV27
CASSFRAGGREQYF
>TRBV7-6
CASSLEDGFYEQYF
>TRBV12-3/TRBV12-4
CASRLQGDSPLHF
>TRBV7-8
CASSKNPGQGYEQYF
>TRBV7-2
CASSLAGLADNEQFF
>TRBV7-2
CASSLVSYNEQFF